The 2 T cell receptor beta chains below all came from one sample that was sequenced in a study of cytomegalovirus exposure and HLA in healthy donors. The PCR had 60 Vbeta and 13 Jbeta primers. Using immunoSEQ multiplex PCR, the repertoire was profiled, and TCRdb retains in-frame clones only, with some absent. The sample lists 50,000 to 60,000 clones; 75% to 80% were seen once. The sequencing sample was made of PBMCs. The receptors here all came from a woman between 40 and 55 years old in good health and CMV-seropositive.

V and J are TRBV5-1 and TRBJ2-6, with 7 nucleotides matching TRBD1. V dropped 5 bases and J dropped 4; count of bases not matched to a gene: 18. This CDR3 region has 19 residues. Germline CDR1 reads SGHRS; CDR2 reads YFSETQ. CDR3 DNA: TGCGCCAGCAGGGTTGCGGTAGGGGGCGCAGGGCCCGGGGCCAACGTCCTGACTTTC. Protein sequence: CASRVAVGGAGPGANVLTF.

In its sample, this clone was seen once. Other DNA sequences from this sample encode an identical CDR3 as well. V gene TRBV5-6 combines with J gene TRBJ1-5; 7 nucleotides match TRBD1. This CDR3 is built from 14 residues. The J segment lost 3 bases and the V segment lost 4 bases, leaving 4 bases of the junction unmatched. Germline V gene sequence: CDR1 SGHDT, CDR2 YYEEEE. CDR3 sequence (DNA): TGTGCCAGCAGCCGGACAGGCCTCAATCAGCCCCAGCATTTT. Translated: CASSRTGLNQPQHF.